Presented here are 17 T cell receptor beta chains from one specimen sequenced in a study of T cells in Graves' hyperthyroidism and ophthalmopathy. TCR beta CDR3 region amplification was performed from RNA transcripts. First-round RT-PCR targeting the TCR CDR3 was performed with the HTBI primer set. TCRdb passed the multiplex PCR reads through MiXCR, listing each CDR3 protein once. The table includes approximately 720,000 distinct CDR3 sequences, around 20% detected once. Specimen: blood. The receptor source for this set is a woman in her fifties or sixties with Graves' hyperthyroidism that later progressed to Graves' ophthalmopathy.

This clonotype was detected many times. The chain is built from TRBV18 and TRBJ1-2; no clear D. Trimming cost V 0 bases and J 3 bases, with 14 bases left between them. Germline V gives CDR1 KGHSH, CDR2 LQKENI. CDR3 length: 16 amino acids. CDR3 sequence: CASSPPSQAVYYGYTF. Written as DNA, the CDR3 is TGTGCCAGCTCACCACCGTCCCAGGCGGTCTACTATGGCTACACCTTC.

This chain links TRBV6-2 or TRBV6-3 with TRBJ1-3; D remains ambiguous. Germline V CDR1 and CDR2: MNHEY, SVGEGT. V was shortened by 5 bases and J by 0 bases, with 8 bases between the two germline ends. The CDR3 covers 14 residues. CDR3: CASSPDPSGNTIYF. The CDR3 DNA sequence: TGTGCCAGCAGTCCGGATCCCTCTGGAAACACCATATATTTT.

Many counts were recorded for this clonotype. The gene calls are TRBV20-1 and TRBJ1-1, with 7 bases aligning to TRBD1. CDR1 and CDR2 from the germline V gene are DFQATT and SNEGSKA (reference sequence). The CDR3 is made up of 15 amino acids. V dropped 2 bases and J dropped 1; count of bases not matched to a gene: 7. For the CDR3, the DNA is TGCAGTGCTAGATGGCACACAGGGGCGAACACTGAAGCTTTCTTT. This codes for CSARWHTGANTEAFF.

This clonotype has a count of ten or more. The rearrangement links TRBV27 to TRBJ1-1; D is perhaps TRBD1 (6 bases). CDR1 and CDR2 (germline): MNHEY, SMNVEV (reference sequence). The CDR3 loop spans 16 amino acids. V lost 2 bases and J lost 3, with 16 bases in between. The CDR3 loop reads CASSLTTGPRYTEAFF. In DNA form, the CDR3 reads TGTGCCAGCAGTTTAACCACAGGGCCGAGGTACACTGAAGCTTTCTTT.

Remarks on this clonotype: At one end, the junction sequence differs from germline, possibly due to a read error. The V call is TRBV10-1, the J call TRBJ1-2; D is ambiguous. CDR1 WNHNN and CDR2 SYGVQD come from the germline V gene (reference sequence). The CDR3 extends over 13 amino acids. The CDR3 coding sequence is TGCGCCAGCGGTGAGTCGAGGTTCTATGGCTACACCTTC. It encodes CASGESRFYGYTF.

CDR3 bases: TGTGCCAGCAGCGAACCACAGGGGGCGAACGGAAACACCATATATTTT. Translation: CASSEPQGANGNTIYF. The chain employs TRBV7-9 and TRBJ1-3; 9 bases agree with TRBD1. Germline V gene sequence: CDR1 SEHNR, CDR2 FQNEAQ (reference sequence). This CDR3 has 16 residues. The V and J ends lost 5 bases and 4 bases, in that order; junction bases with no gene match: 9.

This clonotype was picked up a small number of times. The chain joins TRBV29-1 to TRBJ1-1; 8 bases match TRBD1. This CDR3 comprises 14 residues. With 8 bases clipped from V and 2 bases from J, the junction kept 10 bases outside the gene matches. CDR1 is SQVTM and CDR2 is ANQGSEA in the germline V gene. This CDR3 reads CSHRGGARNTEAFF. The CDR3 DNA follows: TGCAGCCACAGGGGGGGGGCGAGAAACACTGAAGCTTTCTTT.

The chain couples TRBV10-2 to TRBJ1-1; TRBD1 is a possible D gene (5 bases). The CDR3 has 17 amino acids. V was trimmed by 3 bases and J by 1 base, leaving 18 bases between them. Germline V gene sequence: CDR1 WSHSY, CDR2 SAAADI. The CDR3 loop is CASSDPVGQGPNTEAFF. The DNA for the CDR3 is TGCGCCAGCAGTGACCCGGTGGGCCAGGGACCGAACACTGAAGCTTTCTTT.

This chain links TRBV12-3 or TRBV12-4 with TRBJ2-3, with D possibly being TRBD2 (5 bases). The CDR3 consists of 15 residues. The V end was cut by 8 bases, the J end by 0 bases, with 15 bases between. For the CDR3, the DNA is TGTGCCAGCCCCGCCCCCGGGGATAGCACAGATACGCAGTATTTT. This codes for CASPAPGDSTDTQYF.

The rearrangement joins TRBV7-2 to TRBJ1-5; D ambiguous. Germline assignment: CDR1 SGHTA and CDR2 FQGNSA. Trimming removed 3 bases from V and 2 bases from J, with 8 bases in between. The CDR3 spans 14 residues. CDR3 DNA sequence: TGTGCCAGCAGCTTTCAGGAAGGCAATCAGCCCCAGCATTTT. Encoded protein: CASSFQEGNQPQHF. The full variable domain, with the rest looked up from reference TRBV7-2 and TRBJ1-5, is GAGVSQSPSNKVTEKGKDVELRCDPISGHTALYWYRQSLGQGLEFLIYFQGNSAPDKSGLPSDRFSAERTGGSVSTLTIQRTQQEDSAVYLCASSFQEGNQPQHFGDGTRLSIL.

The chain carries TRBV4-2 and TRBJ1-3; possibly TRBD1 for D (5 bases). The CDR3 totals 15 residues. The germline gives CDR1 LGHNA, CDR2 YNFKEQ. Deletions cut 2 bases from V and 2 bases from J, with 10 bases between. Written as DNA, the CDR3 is TGTGCCAGCAGCCAAAGGCAGGGAACTGGAAACACCATATATTTT. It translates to CASSQRQGTGNTIYF.

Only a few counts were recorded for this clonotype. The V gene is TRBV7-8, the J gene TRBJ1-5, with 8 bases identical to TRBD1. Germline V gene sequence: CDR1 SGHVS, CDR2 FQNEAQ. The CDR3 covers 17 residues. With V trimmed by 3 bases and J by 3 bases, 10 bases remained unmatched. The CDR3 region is CASSLGQVVGNNQPQHF. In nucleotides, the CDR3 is TGTGCCAGCAGCTTGGGACAGGTGGTGGGTAACAATCAGCCCCAGCATTTT.

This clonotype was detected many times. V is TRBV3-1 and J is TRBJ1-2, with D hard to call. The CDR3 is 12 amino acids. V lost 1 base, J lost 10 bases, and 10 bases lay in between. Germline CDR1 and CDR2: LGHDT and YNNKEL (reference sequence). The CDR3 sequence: CASSQVQLDYTF. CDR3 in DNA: TGTGCCAGCAGCCAAGTACAGTTGGACTACACCTTC.

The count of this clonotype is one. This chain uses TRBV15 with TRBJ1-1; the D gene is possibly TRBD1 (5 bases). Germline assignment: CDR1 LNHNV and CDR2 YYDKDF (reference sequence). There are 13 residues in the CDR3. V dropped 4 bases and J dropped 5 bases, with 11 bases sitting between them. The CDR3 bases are TGTGCCACCAGCAAGGTGGGGGAAACTGAAGCTTTCTTT. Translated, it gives CATSKVGETEAFF.

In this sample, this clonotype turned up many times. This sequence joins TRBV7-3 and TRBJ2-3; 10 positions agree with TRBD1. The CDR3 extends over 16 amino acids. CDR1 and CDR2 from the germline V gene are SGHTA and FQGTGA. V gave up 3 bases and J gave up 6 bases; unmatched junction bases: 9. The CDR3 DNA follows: TGTGCCAGCAGCTTCAACCGGGACAGGGGCTGGGATACGCAGTATTTT. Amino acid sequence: CASSFNRDRGWDTQYF.

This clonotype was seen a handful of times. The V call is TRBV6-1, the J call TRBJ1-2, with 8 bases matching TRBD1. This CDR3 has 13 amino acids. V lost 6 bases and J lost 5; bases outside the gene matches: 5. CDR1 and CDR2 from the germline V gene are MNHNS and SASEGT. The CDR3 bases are TGTGCCAGCAGCTGGACAGGGTTGTATGGCTACACCTTC. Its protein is CASSWTGLYGYTF.

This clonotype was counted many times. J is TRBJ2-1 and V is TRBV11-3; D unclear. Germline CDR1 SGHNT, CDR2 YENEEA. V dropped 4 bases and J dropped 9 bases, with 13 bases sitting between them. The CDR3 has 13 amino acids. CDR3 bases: TGTGCCAGCAGCTCGAGGTCAGGTACTGAGCAGTTCTTC. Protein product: CASSSRSGTEQFF. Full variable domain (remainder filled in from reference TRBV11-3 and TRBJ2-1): EAGVVQSPRYKIIEKKQPVAFWCNPISGHNTLYWYLQNLGQGPELLIRYENEEAVDDSQLPKDRFSAERLKGVDSTLKIQPAELGDSAVYLCASSSRSGTEQFFGPGTRLTVL.